This TCR beta chain was recorded in a study of blood T cells in healthy people across ages. Regarding the study as a whole: There was a strong correlation between TCR beta diversity and naive T cell percentage. TCR beta diversity, measured per million T cells, fell in a roughly linear way with age. Because donor CMV status was unknown, expanded clonotype changes were possibly confounded.

With 4 bases removed from V and 7 bases from J, the gap between germline ends came to 14 bases. The CDR3 spans 14 residues. Germline V CDR1 and CDR2: MNHNY, SVGAGI (reference sequence). For the second PCR, which ran for about 6 to 11 cycles, a sample-barcoded 5' primer and a J-beta primer mix were used. TCRdb called the 5' RACE reads again in MiXCR, with one record for every CDR3 protein. The data contain hundreds of thousands of distinct CDR3 sequences, about 34% of them seen just once; the ten biggest clones take up 15% to 17%. In its sample, this clonotype was seen a few times. As yet, its antigen is unknown. Those donating, healthy Caucasian individuals from Russia, were aged about 6 to 95.

The chain links TRBV6-6 to TRBJ1-5; D remains unclear. Sequenced material: blood. The origin of this receptor is a woman over 75 in good health. The CDR3: CASSSPGREQPQHF. The CDR3 bases are TGTGCCAGCAGTTCGCCGGGCCGGGAACAGCCCCAGCATTTT.